This entry describes one T cell receptor beta chain. With MiXCR, TCRdb reprocessed the PCR reads. The sample lists 21,000 or so clones, around 21% occurring once. Not a single patient had been given any form of treatment at any point before undergoing thyroid surgery. This record belongs to a study of metastatic and nonmetastatic thyroid tumors. This clonotype originated in a female donor with papillary thyroid cancer or a benign thyroid nodule (not recorded which). Some clones in this sample may be carry-over from other donors' samples. The sequenced sample was blood.

DNA of the CDR3: TGCAGTGCTAGAGGAGGGCAAGAGACCCAGTACTTC. Protein product: CSARGGQETQYF. The gene calls are TRBV20-1 and TRBJ2-5; TRBD2 might be the D (5 bases). Germline V gene lookup returns CDR1 DFQATT and CDR2 SNEGSKA (reference sequence). The CDR3 is 12 residues long. V was pared by 1 base and J by 2 bases, with 5 bases between.